This section outlines one T cell receptor (beta chain) sequence together with its context. Its target is not known. Samples underwent the assay at deep level. Clones were sequenced by immunoSEQ multiplex PCR, and TCRdb holds only the in-frame ones, with some missing. The table records approximately 2,000,000 clones, about nine tenths of them present only once. This sample was included in a study of shared clonotypes between healthy human individuals. Healthy adults negative for HIV, lacking recent acute infections or vaccinations, served as donors. Deletions cut 4 bases from V and 0 bases from J, with 11 bases between. The CDR3 is made up of 15 amino acids. Germline V gene lookup returns CDR1 SGDLS and CDR2 YYNGEE. Study results and limitations: Clonotype sharing among donors, it was expected, would be affected by sequencing depth. Across subsets, estimated richness was generally greater for naive than for memory populations.

Sequencing was carried out using naive CD4+ T cells from PBMCs. Subset defined: CD45RA+ positively selected. V is TRBV9 and J is TRBJ2-1, with a tentative D call TRBD2 (5 bases). This TCR derives from a man aged 18-30 years in good health. Some clones in this sample may be carry-over from other donors' samples. The CDR3 DNA reads as TGTGCCAGCAGCCCCATGAGCGGCTCCTACAATGAGCAGTTCTTC. Amino acid sequence: CASSPMSGSYNEQFF. Filled out from reference TRBV9 and TRBJ2-1, the complete variable domain reads DSGVTQTPKHLITATGQRVTLRCSPRSGDLSVYWYQQSLDQGLQFLIQYYNGEERAKGNILERFSAQQFPDLHSELNLSSLELGDSALYFCASSPMSGSYNEQFFGPGTRLTVL.